This TCR beta chain was identified in a study of blood T cell repertoires in COVID-19. Across the whole study: The United States, Italy and Spain provided the acute and convalescent COVID-19 samples. PBMCs, B-cell-depleted T cells, or T cells provided the cDNA or gDNA that made up the material.

Authors' processing steps: Researchers report that nucleated cell counts were estimated from reference gene primer amplification. This table comes from immunoSEQ multiplex PCR, and its TCRdb copy is limited to in-frame clones, with some not included. V and J calls and clone size are as listed in that table; D and trimming were resolved from the DNA. The data show fewer than 85,000 clones, roughly 70% seen once. The ends were cut back, 6 bases at V and 11 bases at J, with 12 bases in the middle. The CDR3 consists of 11 residues. Per the germline V gene, CDR1 is KGHDR and CDR2 is SFDVKD. Sequences were obtained from peripheral blood. The origin of this receptor is a man aged 60 to 75 with acute or convalescent COVID-19. This chain uses TRBV24-1 with TRBJ1-2; D unclear. The DNA for the CDR3 is TGTGCCACCAGTCAAGATTTGAGATACACCTTC. As protein: CATSQDLRYTF.